These 6 T cell receptor beta chains were all obtained from the same sample, sequenced in a study of shared clonotypes between healthy human individuals. TCRdb's copy holds only in-frame clones and misses some; the assay was immunoSEQ multiplex PCR. The table has some 1,600,000 clones, 95% to 99% seen once. Sample: naive CD4+ T cells sorted from blood. Stated subset: CD45RA+ positively selected. These receptors were obtained from a man aged 25 to 40 in good health.

The chain couples TRBV18 to TRBJ1-2, with TRBD1 matching 9 bases. The CDR3 totals 17 residues. V shed 6 bases and J 4 bases; nucleotides not matched to a gene: 15. Germline values: CDR1 KGHSH, CDR2 LQKENI. CDR3 loop: CASSRIRTGETLYGYTF. The DNA for the CDR3 is TGTGCCAGCTCTCGAATTCGGACAGGGGAGACTCTCTATGGCTACACCTTC.

The chain uses TRBV5-8 and TRBJ2-7; D unresolved. The CDR3 sequence is 11 residues long. Per the germline V gene, CDR1 is SGHTS and CDR2 is YDEGEE. Between the trimmed V and J ends, which lost 5 bases and 2 bases, there was a span of 5 bases. CDR3: CASSLPYEQYF. CDR3 bases: TGTGCCAGCAGTTTACCCTACGAGCAGTACTTC.

The sample holds one count of this clone. The V gene is TRBV5-1, the J gene TRBJ2-7; TRBD1 matches 9 bases. The CDR3 runs 16 residues. V lost 4 bases and J lost 5; bases outside the gene matches: 13. Germline V lookup: CDR1 SGHRS, CDR2 YFSETQ. The CDR3 region has the DNA TGCGCCAGCAGCCAACGCGTTGGGACAGGGTTTCACGAGCAGTACTTC. Translation gives CASSQRVGTGFHEQYF.

In DNA form, the CDR3 reads TGTGCCAGCAGCCCTGGGGAAGGGTTTAACACTGAAGCTTTCTTT. The encoded protein is CASSPGEGFNTEAFF. The chain couples TRBV5-4 to TRBJ1-1; D not resolved. This CDR3 comprises 15 residues. CDR1 is SGHNT and CDR2 is YYREEE in the germline V gene (reference sequence). V was pared by 4 bases and J by 2 bases, with 15 bases between.

The chain has TRBV30 and TRBJ2-7, with D perhaps assigned TRBD1 or TRBD2 (7 bases each). Deletions cut 4 bases from V and 6 bases from J, with 13 bases between. This CDR3 contains 12 residues. Germline CDR1 is GTSNPN and CDR2 is SVGIG (reference sequence). The CDR3 spells CAWNDREGEQYF. The CDR3 DNA reads as TGTGCCTGGAATGACAGGGAGGGCGAGCAGTACTTC. Together with reference TRBV30 and TRBJ2-7, the CDR3 gives the full variable domain: SQTIHQWPATLVQPVGSPLSLECTVEGTSNPNLYWYRQAAGRGLQLLFYSVGIGQISSEVPQNLSASRPQDRQFILSSKKLLLSDSGFYLCAWNDREGEQYFGPGTRLTVT.

This chain links TRBV15 with TRBJ2-2; TRBD2 agrees at 10 bases. There are 18 residues in the CDR3. J gave up 4 bases and V 2 bases, and 10 bases lay outside the gene matches. CDR1 is LNHNV and CDR2 is YYDKDF in the germline V gene (reference sequence). The CDR3 sequence is CATSRYPGTSVVTGELFF. The CDR3 bases are TGTGCCACCAGCAGATACCCCGGGACTAGCGTAGTCACCGGGGAGCTGTTTTTT.